The 8 T cell receptor beta chains below all came from one sample that was sequenced in a study of T cell responses to AZD1222 COVID-19 vaccine listed by TCRdb under 2021. In light of the paper, this sample's time point label describes: about 28 days (+/-7) after the second vaccine dose. The library was prepared using the immunoSEQ multiplex PCR assay. As stored in TCRdb, this immuneACCESS dataset retains in-frame rearrangements with V and J assigned. A fraction of the clones does not appear; measured against another copy, unresolved V genes explain less than half of the discrepancy, and the remainder lacks a known reason. The sample table shows around 150,000 clones, and 80% to 95% are seen once. Approximately 6.8% of the sample comes from the top ten. Material: peripheral blood, obtained 28 days after the second AZD1222 dose. These receptor sequences come from an adult who received the AZD1222 COVID-19 vaccine.

Worth noting for this clone: Given the absence of the conserved phenylalanine or tryptophan at the CDR3 end, a read error is likely. Because the CDR3's place on the DNA is in doubt, the DNA is left out and the CDR3 is given as listed by TCRdb. The chain carries TRBV9 and TRBJ1-2. Per the germline V gene, CDR1 is SGDLS and CDR2 is YYNGEE. Both ends counted, the CDR3 spans 10 residues. The CDR3: CASSVAAGPP.

The chain employs TRBV7-9 and TRBJ1-3; no clear D. Trimming removed 1 base at V and 7 bases at J, with 8 bases between. Germline lookup yields CDR1 SEHNR and CDR2 FQNEAQ (reference sequence). The CDR3 spans 13 residues. In nucleotides, the CDR3 is TGTGCCAGCAGCTTAGAAGGCCCGAACACCATATATTTT. Translated: CASSLEGPNTIYF.

This chain connects TRBV2 to TRBJ2-7; D remains unclear. V lost 6 bases to trimming and J lost 4 bases, with 10 bases between them. The CDR3 has 12 residues. CDR1 and CDR2 (germline): SNHLY, FYNNEI. As DNA, the CDR3 is TGTGCCAGCAGGATACAGCGTTACGAGCAGTACTTC. Its translation is CASRIQRYEQYF.

The chain has TRBV3-1 (or the pseudogene TRBV3-2) and TRBJ1-6, with D maybe TRBD1 (6 bases). The germline CDR1 and CDR2 sequences are LGHDT and YNNKEL (reference sequence). This CDR3 has 17 amino acids. V was clipped by 4 bases and J by 0 bases, with 13 bases between them. The DNA for the CDR3 is TGTGCCAGCAGCCGAAACAGGGTTAGCTCCTATAATTCACCCCTCCACTTT. This gives the protein CASSRNRVSSYNSPLHF.

V is TRBV6-5 and J is TRBJ2-1; no clear D. Germline-derived CDR1 and CDR2 are MNHEY and SVGAGI. With 3 bases removed from V and 1 base from J, the gap between germline ends came to 10 bases. CDR3 length equals 15 residues. In nucleotides, the CDR3 is TGTGCCAGCAGTTATGGCCCCCAATCCTACAATGAGCAGTTCTTC. Protein product: CASSYGPQSYNEQFF.

The J gene is TRBJ1-3, the V gene TRBV10-3, with D hard to call. The V gene's germline CDR1 is ENHRY and CDR2 SYGVKD. CDR3 length equals 14 residues. Between the trimmed V and J ends, which lost 3 bases and 1 base, there was a span of 7 bases. The CDR3 region is CAISDPGSGNTIYF. The CDR3 bases are TGTGCCATCAGTGATCCCGGGTCTGGAAACACCATATATTTT.

This clone came up once. The V and J genes are TRBV4-3 and TRBJ2-3, with D uncertain. V was pared by 1 base and J by 6 bases, with 8 bases between. Germline V gene sequence: CDR1 LGHNA, CDR2 YSLEER. CDR3 length equals 13 residues. In DNA, the CDR3 is TGCGCCAGCAGCCAAGGGCTGACGGATACGCAGTATTTT. It encodes CASSQGLTDTQYF.

V usage is TRBV30 and J usage is TRBJ2-5; D may match TRBD1 or TRBD2 (6 bases each). V shed 3 bases and J shed 4 bases, with 15 bases lying between them. The germline CDR1 and CDR2 sequences are GTSNPN and SVGIG (reference sequence). The CDR3 contains 14 residues. The CDR3 DNA follows: TGTGCCTGGAGGGGAGGACGAGGGGGAGAGACCCAGTACTTC. Protein product: CAWRGGRGGETQYF.